This TCR beta chain appears in the sequencing data of a study of cytomegalovirus exposure and HLA in healthy donors. In germline, CDR1 is SGHVS, CDR2 FNYEAQ. The CDR3 consists of 13 residues. V was cut by 6 bases and J by 0 bases, with 9 bases left in between. A multiplex PCR was run with 60 Vbeta primers and 13 Jbeta primers. The repertoire was sequenced with immunoSEQ multiplex PCR; TCRdb's copy has only in-frame clones and lacks some. The table includes some 170,000 clones, more than 60% detected once. The sequenced sample consisted of PBMCs. The sequence was collected from a human donor in good health. The genes are TRBV7-6 and TRBJ2-7, with D tentatively TRBD2 (6 bases). CDR3 sequence reads: CASSSGPSYEQYF. CDR3 bases: TGTGCCAGCAGTAGCGGCCCCTCCTACGAGCAGTACTTC.